This is a list of T cell receptor beta chains from one sample in a study of shared clonotypes between healthy human individuals. Clones were read by immunoSEQ multiplex PCR, and TCRdb kept only the in-frame ones, dropping some. Altogether about 2.2 million clones are present, approximately 94% being singletons, with the ten largest covering roughly 1.8%. The specimen sequenced was naive CD8+ T cells from PBMCs. All receptors derive from a man younger than 35 in good health. Some clones in this sample may be carry-over from other donors' samples. Both conserved end residues are part of each CDR3. D genes are given only for firm matches. A row's size may be missing; if present it is once, few, many or a size class.

CDR3nt	CDR3aa	abundance	d_gene	v_gene	j_gene
TGTGCCAGCAGCGGAATCAGCACAGATACGCAGTATTTT	CASSGISTDTQYF	-	-	TRBV9	TRBJ2-3
TGTGCCAGCAGTTACTTTGGCAGGGAATACAATGAGCAGTTCTTC	CASSYFGREYNEQFF	-	-	TRBV6-5	TRBJ2-1
TGTGCCAGCAGCTTATCGGGAGTCGAAAACTATGGCTACACCTTC	CASSLSGVENYGYTF	-	-	TRBV7-9	TRBJ1-2
TGTGCCAGCAGCTCGACGGCGGTTCAAGAGACCCAGTACTTC	CASSSTAVQETQYF	-	-	TRBV7-3	TRBJ2-5
TGTGCCATCAGTGAGTCCGCCCTAGCGGGAGTTGTAGATACGCAGTATTTT	CAISESALAGVVDTQYF	-	TRBD2	TRBV10-3	TRBJ2-3
TGTGCCAGCAGCTCGGGTGTACGCGTAAGAGATACGCAGTATTTT	CASSSGVRVRDTQYF	-	-	TRBV7-9	TRBJ2-3
TGTGCCAGCAGCTCCACTAGCGGGAGAGCAGATACGCAGTATTTT	CASSSTSGRADTQYF	-	TRBD2	TRBV9	TRBJ2-3
TGTGCCAGCAGCCAGCGGGGACAGGGGGTTAGCGGGAGGGCCGGCGATACGCAGTATTTT	CASSQRGQGVSGRAGDTQYF	-	-	TRBV7-8	TRBJ2-3
TGTGCCAGCACCCCAATAGGGGTGAATGAGCAGTTCTTC	CASTPIGVNEQFF	-	-	TRBV27	TRBJ2-1
TGTGCCAGCAGTTTAGTGCCACTATCCTACGAGCAGTACTTC	CASSLVPLSYEQYF	-	-	TRBV27	TRBJ2-7
TGTGCCAGGACGGGGCCCGGGGGGCGGAGCACCGGGGAGCTGTTTTTT	CARTGPGGRSTGELFF	-	-	TRBV7-3	TRBJ2-2
TGTGCCAGCGCTAAGGGGGAGCAGTACTTC	CASAKGEQYF	-	-	TRBV7-9	TRBJ2-7
TGTGCCAGCAGCTTAGTTTTGGCGGGAGGGCCAGATACGCAGTATTTT	CASSLVLAGGPDTQYF	-	TRBD2	TRBV11-2	TRBJ2-3
TGTGCCAGCAGCAAATGTTTCGCTAGCTTTCACTACGAGCAGTACTTC	CASSKCFASFHYEQYF	-	-	TRBV21-1	TRBJ2-7
TGTGCCAGCAGCGCTACCCAGGGTAAGGAGCAGTACTTC	CASSATQGKEQYF	-	-	TRBV9	TRBJ2-7
TGTGCCAGCAGTTACAGCAGGGGGCTGAACACTGAAGCTTTCTTT	CASSYSRGLNTEAFF	-	TRBD1	TRBV28	TRBJ1-1
TGTGCCAGTCGGGGGACGAGGGATCAGCCCCAGCATTTT	CASRGTRDQPQHF	-	-	TRBV28	TRBJ1-5
TGTGCCAGCAGTTTATTAAGTGGGAGTTCCTACAATGAGCAGTTCTTC	CASSLLSGSSYNEQFF	-	-	TRBV27	TRBJ2-1
TGTGCCAGTGGACTTATTTACACCGGGGAGCTGTTTTTT	CASGLIYTGELFF	few	-	TRBV19	TRBJ2-2
TGTGCCAGCAGCTCGGGACTATTAGGGGAGAACACCGGGGAGCTGTTTTTT	CASSSGLLGENTGELFF	-	TRBD2	TRBV11-1	TRBJ2-2
TGTGCCAGCAGCCCGCCAGTTGGAGAGCAGTACTTC	CASSPPVGEQYF	-	-	TRBV7-9	TRBJ2-5
TGTGCCAGTAGTATAGTGCCCTTCTCCCCGTACAATGAGCAGTTCTTC	CASSIVPFSPYNEQFF	-	-	TRBV19	TRBJ2-1
TGTGCCAGCAGTGAATCGCCGGGACTTAATGAAAAACTGTTTTTT	CASSESPGLNEKLFF	-	-	TRBV2	TRBJ1-4
TGTGCCATCAGAGGCCGGGACAGGGGATTGACAGATACGCAGTATTTT	CAIRGRDRGLTDTQYF	-	TRBD1	TRBV10-3	TRBJ2-3
TGTGCCAGCAGCTTGGATCGGGTCCCGAACACTGAAGCTTTCTTT	CASSLDRVPNTEAFF	-	-	TRBV5-6	TRBJ1-1
TGTGCCACCAGCAGACACTCCGGCGGGAGTCCCGGGGAGCTGTTTTTT	CATSRHSGGSPGELFF	-	TRBD2	TRBV15	TRBJ2-2
TGCGCCAGCAGCCAGGGGACAGGGGGCCGAGCTTTCTTT	CASSQGTGGRAFF	-	TRBD1	TRBV4-1	TRBJ1-1
TGCGCCAGCAGGCCCGCGGGCAGCTCCTACAATGAGCAGTTCTTC	CASRPAGSSYNEQFF	-	-	TRBV5-1	TRBJ2-1
TGTGCCAGCAGCTCAACAGGGGGCACGTACGAGCAGTACTTC	CASSSTGGTYEQYF	-	TRBD1	TRBV7-9	TRBJ2-7
TGCGCCAGCAGTGAGTCTAGGCTAGGCGACGAGCAGTACTTC	CASSESRLGDEQYF	-	-	TRBV10-1	TRBJ2-7
TGCGCCAGCAGCCCAAGGACTAGCCCATACACAGATACGCAGTATTTT	CASSPRTSPYTDTQYF	-	TRBD2	TRBV5-1	TRBJ2-3
TGTGCCAGCAGCTTTGTACAGGGGGACAGCTCCTACAATGAGCAGTTCTTC	CASSFVQGDSSYNEQFF	-	TRBD1	TRBV7-9	TRBJ2-1
TGTGCCAGCACCCAGGGGGCCACGCCCTACAATGAGCAGTTCTTC	CASTQGATPYNEQFF	-	TRBD1	TRBV27	TRBJ2-1
TGTGCCAGCAGCCAAGGGTACACCGGGGAGCTGTTTTTT	CASSQGYTGELFF	few	-	TRBV9	TRBJ2-2
TGTGCCAGCAGCGCCAAGAGACTAGCGGGACCCACAGATACGCAGTATTTT	CASSAKRLAGPTDTQYF	-	TRBD2	TRBV9	TRBJ2-3
TGTGCCAGCCTTGGGACAGGGCGGGAGACCCAGTACTTC	CASLGTGRETQYF	-	TRBD1	TRBV2	TRBJ2-5
TGCAGCGTTGAAGTGGGGGACAGGTACACTGAAGCTTTCTTT	CSVEVGDRYTEAFF	few	TRBD1	TRBV29-1	TRBJ1-1
TGTGCCAGCAGTTACGGGGGGGCTAATGAAAAACTGTTTTTT	CASSYGGANEKLFF	-	-	TRBV6-5	TRBJ1-4
TGTGCCAGCAGTTTGGGGACTAGCTCTGTGGGTGAGCAGTTCTTC	CASSLGTSSVGEQFF	once	TRBD2	TRBV27	TRBJ2-1
TGTGCCAGCAGTCCCCGGACTAGCGGGAGACTTCCAGAGACCCAGTACTTC	CASSPRTSGRLPETQYF	-	TRBD2	TRBV27	TRBJ2-5
TGTGCCAGCAGCCGGACTAGCGGCCGGGGGGATACGCAGTATTTT	CASSRTSGRGDTQYF	-	TRBD2	TRBV7-8	TRBJ2-3
TGTGCCAGCAGCTCCCTGTACGAGCAGTACTTC	CASSSLYEQYF	-	-	TRBV7-2	TRBJ2-7
TGTGCCAGCAGCTTAGAGTCGGGGACAGGCACAGATACGCAGTATTTT	CASSLESGTGTDTQYF	-	TRBD1	TRBV7-3	TRBJ2-3
TGTGCCAGCAACAGGGGTTCAGATACGCAGTATTTT	CASNRGSDTQYF	-	TRBD1	TRBV7-9	TRBJ2-3
TGTGCCAGCAGTGAACGCTCTTCCACGGGCTGGGGGAACACTGAAGCTTTCTTT	CASSERSSTGWGNTEAFF	-	-	TRBV6-1	TRBJ1-1
TGCGCCAGCAGCCAAGATCTAGGGACCTGGAATGAAAAACTGTTTTTT	CASSQDLGTWNEKLFF	-	-	TRBV4-3	TRBJ1-4
TGTGCCAGCAGCTTAGGCCGAGGCTACGAGCAGTACTTC	CASSLGRGYEQYF	-	-	TRBV7-8	TRBJ2-7
TGCGCCAGCAGCTCACTAGCAAGATCGAACACCGGGGAGCTGTTTTTT	CASSSLARSNTGELFF	-	-	TRBV5-1	TRBJ2-2
TGTGCCAGCAGCTCACCAGGTGGGGCTGAGCAGTTCTTC	CASSSPGGAEQFF	-	-	TRBV11-2	TRBJ2-1
TGTGCCAGCAGTTTTCCCGGCGGGACTAGCCTACGCGACGAGCAGTTCTTC	CASSFPGGTSLRDEQFF	-	TRBD2	TRBV28	TRBJ2-1
TGTGCCAGCAGCCCGGGCGGGAGGGAGACCCAGTACTTC	CASSPGGRETQYF	-	TRBD2	TRBV27	TRBJ2-5